This TCR beta chain was documented in a study of blood T cell repertoires in COVID-19. Across the whole study: Specimens from acute and convalescent COVID-19 originated in the United States, Italy and Spain.

The protocol was immunoSEQ multiplex PCR, while the TCRdb copy is restricted to in-frame clones and leaves out a portion. The sample carries about 98,000 clones, around 72% recorded once. V was clipped by 2 bases and J by 3 bases; unmatched bases: 6. CDR1 is SGHTA and CDR2 is FQGNSA in the germline V gene. CDR3 length: 16 amino acids. The rearrangement uses TRBV7-2 and TRBJ2-7; 11 bases map to TRBD2. The sequence was collected from a man aged 65 to 79 with acute or convalescent COVID-19. The sequenced sample was peripheral blood. The DNA of the CDR3 is TGTGCCAGCAGCTTATCGGCCACTAGCGGGAGCTACGAGCAGTACTTC. Translation: CASSLSATSGSYEQYF.